Following are 2 T cell receptor beta chains from one sample sequenced in a study of blood T cell repertoires in COVID-19. TCRdb keeps only in-frame clones here, not all; method: immunoSEQ multiplex PCR. The sample gives roughly 90,000 clones, approximately 80% of which show up once; around 2.1% is in the top ten. Input material: peripheral blood. These receptors were collected from a woman in her 70s with acute or convalescent COVID-19.

This clone has a handful of counts. The genes are TRBV10-3 and TRBJ1-6; 7 bases align to TRBD1. Germline loops: CDR1 ENHRY, CDR2 SYGVKD. The ends lost 8 bases at V and 10 bases at J; junction bases unmatched: 5. The CDR3 length is 12 residues. DNA of the CDR3: TGTGCCATCCGGGACAGAGAATCACCCCTCCACTTT. Amino acid sequence: CAIRDRESPLHF.

The genes are TRBV7-9 and TRBJ1-1; TRBD1 aligns across 7 bases. This CDR3 has 11 amino acids. Germline loops: CDR1 SEHNR, CDR2 FQNEAQ (reference sequence). V gave up 5 bases and J gave up 8 bases; unmatched junction bases: 2. CDR3 sequence reads: CASSRQGEAFF. In DNA, the CDR3 is TGTGCCAGCAGCCGACAGGGCGAAGCTTTCTTT. The full variable domain, in which reference TRBV7-9 and TRBJ1-1 provide the parts outside the CDR3, is DTGVSQNPRHKITKRGQNVTFRCDPISEHNRLYWYRQTLGQGPEFLTYFQNEAQLEKSRLLSDRFSAERPKGSFSTLEIQRTEQGDSAMYLCASSRQGEAFFGQGTRLTVV.